One sample yielded the 20 T cell receptor beta chains listed below, sequenced in a study of Ad26.COV2.S vaccination and SARS-CoV-2 variants. Some clones are missing from TCRdb's copy, which holds only in-frame ones; the method was immunoSEQ multiplex PCR. The table records about 260,000 clones, around nine tenths of them present only once. Treatment meaning: approximately 18 received Ad26.COV2.S at low or high dose, single or two shots; roughly five received placebo; per-sample allocation not given. Samples came from day 63 after the first vaccine or placebo injection. Sequencing used peripheral blood, obtained in a trial of Ad26.COV2.S vaccine versus placebo. These receptors all stem from a person between 18 and 65 years old who received the Ad26.COV2.S COVID-19 vaccine or a placebo.

V is TRBV14 and J is TRBJ1-2; D is undetermined. The CDR3 runs to 14 residues. The germline V gene encodes CDR1 SGHDN and CDR2 FVKESK. V was shortened by 1 base and J by 2 bases, with 8 bases between the two germline ends. Here the CDR3 reads CASSQGNGNYGYTF. Written as DNA, the CDR3 is TGTGCCAGCAGCCAAGGCAACGGGAACTATGGCTACACCTTC. Based on the CDR3 plus reference TRBV14 and TRBJ1-2, the full variable domain is EAGVTQFPSHSVIEKGQTVTLRCDPISGHDNLYWYRRVMGKEIKFLLHFVKESKQDESGMPNNRFLAERTGGTYSTLKVQPAELEDSGVYFCASSQGNGNYGYTFGSGTRLTVV.

V usage is TRBV7-3 and J usage is TRBJ2-2, with D uncertain. Germline CDR1 SGHTA, CDR2 FQGTGA. The CDR3 spans 12 residues. The ends were cut back, 5 bases at V and 7 bases at J, with 8 bases in the middle. As DNA, the CDR3 is TGTGCCAGCAGCCCCATGGGCGGGGAGCTGTTTTTT. Its protein is CASSPMGGELFF.

The chain joins TRBV4-3 to TRBJ2-7; D is undetermined. The V gene lost 3 bases and the J gene lost 2 bases, with 11 bases spanning the gap. The CDR3 is made up of 14 amino acids. Germline V gene data show CDR1 as LGHNA and CDR2 as YSLEER. Here the CDR3 reads CASSHRHSTYEQYF. CDR3 coding DNA: TGCGCCAGCAGCCACCGACACTCCACCTACGAGCAGTACTTC.

V usage is TRBV6-5 and J usage is TRBJ1-2; 9 bases match TRBD1. CDR1 and CDR2 (germline): MNHEY, SVGAGI. This CDR3 comprises 14 residues. V dropped 4 bases and J dropped 5; count of bases not matched to a gene: 5. CDR3 DNA: TGTGCCAGCAGTTCTCCCGGGACAGGGTATGGCTACACCTTC. Amino acid sequence: CASSSPGTGYGYTF.

The chain has TRBV6-6 and TRBJ2-7; 8 positions agree with TRBD2. CDR1 and CDR2 (germline): MNHNY, SVGAGI (reference sequence). J lost 4 bases, V lost 4 bases, and 3 bases had no gene match. This CDR3 contains 13 residues. The CDR3 DNA reads TGTGCCAGCAGTTCTCCGGGGGGGTACGAGCAGTACTTC. It translates to CASSSPGGYEQYF.

This chain connects TRBV6-5 to TRBJ2-7, with D possibly TRBD2 on 5 matching bases. The CDR3 has 15 residues. Germline V lookup: CDR1 MNHEY, CDR2 SVGAGI. Trimming took 2 bases from V and 0 from J, leaving 11 bases between them. Here the CDR3 DNA reads TGTGCCAGCAGTTACGGTTCGGGAACCTCCTACGAGCAGTACGTC. This translates into CASSYGSGTSYEQYV.

V gene TRBV3-1 (or the pseudogene TRBV3-2) combines with J gene TRBJ2-7, with D tentatively TRBD2 (6 bases). CDR1 and CDR2 from the germline V gene are LGHDT and YNNKEL (reference sequence). The CDR3 loop spans 14 amino acids. The germline V and J ends were trimmed by 1 base and 3 bases, with 10 bases remaining between them. CDR3 region: CASSQAGDVYEQYF. The CDR3, as DNA: TGTGCCAGCAGCCAAGCGGGGGACGTCTACGAGCAGTACTTC.

The J gene is TRBJ2-5, the V gene TRBV4-3, with D unclear. CDR1 LGHNA and CDR2 YSLEER come from the germline V gene. The CDR3 loop spans 17 amino acids. V was shortened by 0 bases and J by 0 bases, with 14 bases between the two germline ends. CDR3 sequence: CASSQELVLPNQETQYF. CDR3 in DNA: TGCGCCAGCAGCCAAGAATTGGTCCTACCTAACCAAGAGACCCAGTACTTC.

The chain is built from TRBV18 and TRBJ1-5; TRBD1 is a possible D gene (5 bases). This CDR3 has 13 amino acids. Germline V CDR1 and CDR2: KGHSH, LQKENI. V lost 3 bases and J lost 6, with 9 bases in between. The CDR3 DNA reads TGTGCCAGCTCACCTGGGGGAACTCAGCCCCAGCATTTT. Amino acids: CASSPGGTQPQHF.

The chain couples TRBV6-4 to TRBJ1-2; 12 bases fit TRBD1. Germline V gene data show CDR1 as MRHNA and CDR2 as SNTAGT. The CDR3 contains 16 residues. V shed 6 bases and J 2 bases; nucleotides not matched to a gene: 7. The CDR3 loop reads CASRGTGGPLNYGYTF. CDR3 nucleotides: TGTGCCAGCAGAGGGACAGGGGGCCCTCTCAACTATGGCTACACCTTC.

This chain's CDR3 is CASSLGGTSAKETQYF. CDR3 nucleotide sequence: TGTGCCAGCAGCTTGGGTGGGACTAGCGCTAAAGAGACCCAGTACTTC. The rearrangement links TRBV5-4 to TRBJ2-5, with 10 bases aligning to TRBD2. The CDR3 loop spans 16 amino acids. From germline, CDR1 is SGHNT and CDR2 YYREEE (reference sequence). V shed 0 bases and J 3 bases; nucleotides not matched to a gene: 5.

The CDR3 spells CASRLLGLAGEGELFF. The CDR3 DNA is TGTGCCAGCAGACTCCTGGGACTAGCGGGAGAAGGGGAGCTGTTTTTT. The chain links TRBV27 to TRBJ2-2, with 14 bases matching TRBD2. Trimming removed 6 bases from V and 8 bases from J; junction bases left unmatched: 8. Germline CDR1 MNHEY, CDR2 SMNVEV (reference sequence). CDR3 length equals 16 residues.

V and J are TRBV24-1 and TRBJ2-2, with TRBD1 identical over 9 bases. This CDR3 is built from 17 residues. Losses at the gene ends were 3 bases for V and 0 bases for J; bases not matched to a gene: 4. The germline V gene encodes CDR1 KGHDR and CDR2 SFDVKD. This CDR3 reads CATSDPDRGTNTGELFF. Written as DNA, the CDR3 is TGTGCCACCAGTGATCCGGACAGGGGTACGAACACCGGGGAGCTGTTTTTT.

The chain employs TRBV6-6 and TRBJ2-2, with D possibly being TRBD1 or TRBD2 (5 bases each). The CDR3 sequence is 13 residues long. V lost 8 bases, J lost 7 bases, and 14 bases lay in between. In germline, CDR1 is MNHNY, CDR2 SVGAGI (reference sequence). The CDR3 region has the DNA TGTGCCAGCGGACTGAGGGGTAGCGGGGAGCTGTTTTTT. This encodes CASGLRGSGELFF.

The chain employs TRBV10-3 and TRBJ1-2; no clear D gene. CDR3 length: 13 amino acids. The germline V gene encodes CDR1 ENHRY and CDR2 SYGVKD. V lost 8 bases, J lost 3 bases, and 13 bases lay in between. The chain's CDR3 is CAIPSEGDYGYTF. The CDR3 nucleotides are TGTGCCATCCCCTCGGAGGGCGACTATGGCTACACCTTC.

This rearrangement joins TRBV27 to TRBJ2-3; 10 positions match TRBD2. The CDR3 consists of 14 residues. Germline V gene sequence: CDR1 MNHEY, CDR2 SMNVEV (reference sequence). V lost 8 bases, J lost 4 bases, and 6 bases stayed unmatched. As DNA, the CDR3 is TGTGCCAGCTCCAGCGGGGGGGCCGCAGATACGCAGTATTTT. Translated: CASSSGGAADTQYF.

V is TRBV12-1 and J is TRBJ2-1. TRBV12-1 is a known pseudogene. CDR3 length: 16 amino acids. CDR3 amino acids: CASSRPGLVSYNEQFF. CDR3 sequence (DNA): TGTGCCAGCAGCCGTCCCGGGCTTGTCTCCTACAATGAGCAGTTCTTC.

This chain connects TRBV6-5 to TRBJ2-7, with TRBD1 matching 8 bases. CDR1 and CDR2 (germline): MNHEY, SVGAGI. The CDR3 extends over 16 amino acids. J gave up 2 bases and V 2 bases, and 8 bases lay outside the gene matches. The CDR3 nucleotides are TGTGCCAGCAGTTACCGGCTACAGGGGGTTCCCTACGAGCAGTACTTC. Its protein is CASSYRLQGVPYEQYF.

The chain joins TRBV30 to TRBJ1-1; D ambiguous. V lost 0 bases and J lost 4, with 9 bases in between. The CDR3 contains 13 residues. The germline V gene has CDR1 GTSNPN and CDR2 SVGIG (reference sequence). CDR3 residues: CAWSVLGFTEAFF. DNA of the CDR3: TGTGCCTGGAGTGTACTGGGGTTCACTGAAGCTTTCTTT.

The CDR3 sequence is CASTPGQGYNEQFF. CDR3 coding DNA: TGTGCCAGCACCCCGGGACAGGGGTACAATGAGCAGTTCTTC. The V call is TRBV6-5, the J call TRBJ2-1, with 10 nucleotides matching TRBD1. The CDR3 contains 14 residues. From germline, CDR1 is MNHEY and CDR2 SVGAGI. V trimming: 7 bases; J trimming: 4 bases; junction bases outside the gene matches: 4.